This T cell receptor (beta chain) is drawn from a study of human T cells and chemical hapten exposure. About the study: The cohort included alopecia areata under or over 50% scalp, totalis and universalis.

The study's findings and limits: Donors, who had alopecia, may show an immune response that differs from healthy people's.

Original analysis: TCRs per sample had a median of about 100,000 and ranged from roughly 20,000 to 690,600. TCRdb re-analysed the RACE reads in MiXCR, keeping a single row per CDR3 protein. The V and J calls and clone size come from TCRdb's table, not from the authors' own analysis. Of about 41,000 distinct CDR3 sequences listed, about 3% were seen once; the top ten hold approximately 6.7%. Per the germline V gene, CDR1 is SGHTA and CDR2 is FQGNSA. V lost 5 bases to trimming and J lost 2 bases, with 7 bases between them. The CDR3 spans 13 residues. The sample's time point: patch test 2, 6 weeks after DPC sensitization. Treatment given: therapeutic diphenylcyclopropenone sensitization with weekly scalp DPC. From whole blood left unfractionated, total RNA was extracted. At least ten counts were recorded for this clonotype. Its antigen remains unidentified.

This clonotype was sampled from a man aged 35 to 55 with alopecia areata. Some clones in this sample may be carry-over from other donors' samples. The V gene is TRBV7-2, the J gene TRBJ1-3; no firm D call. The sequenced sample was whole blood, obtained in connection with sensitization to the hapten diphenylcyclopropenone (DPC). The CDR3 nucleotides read TGTGCCAGCAGCCCCTATACTGGAAACACCATATATTTT. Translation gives CASSPYTGNTIYF.